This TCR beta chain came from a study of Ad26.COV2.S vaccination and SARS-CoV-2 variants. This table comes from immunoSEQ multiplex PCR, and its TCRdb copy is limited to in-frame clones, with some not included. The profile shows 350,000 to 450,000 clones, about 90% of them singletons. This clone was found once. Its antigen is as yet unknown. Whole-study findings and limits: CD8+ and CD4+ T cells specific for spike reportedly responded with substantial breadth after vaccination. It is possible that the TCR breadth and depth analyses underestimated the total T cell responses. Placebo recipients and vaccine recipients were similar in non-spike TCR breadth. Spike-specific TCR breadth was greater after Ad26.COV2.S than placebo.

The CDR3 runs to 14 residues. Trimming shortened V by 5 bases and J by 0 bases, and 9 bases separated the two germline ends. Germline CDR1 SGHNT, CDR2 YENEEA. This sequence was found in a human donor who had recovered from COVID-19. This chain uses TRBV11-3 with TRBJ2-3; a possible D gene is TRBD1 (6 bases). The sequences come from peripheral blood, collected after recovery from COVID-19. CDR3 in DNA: TGTGCCAGCAGCCCCGGGACAAGCACAGATACGCAGTATTTT. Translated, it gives CASSPGTSTDTQYF.